This is a list of T cell receptor beta chains from one sample in a study of neurological immune-mediated disorders. MiXCR, run by TCRdb on the 5' RACE reads, gives a single entry per CDR3 protein. The table records 50,000 or so distinct CDR3 sequences, 3% to 3.5% of them present only once. Sequenced input: PBMCs. The receptors shown here come from a man aged 35-49 years with multiple sclerosis. The CDR3 runs from the conserved cysteine through the conserved F or W. A D gene is named only where the DNA matches it firmly. Rows may omit the clone size; those that give it use once, few, many or a size class.

V gene,clone size,D gene,J gene,CDR3 protein,CDR3 DNA
TRBV3-1,many,.,TRBJ2-4,CASSQGLIAKNIQYF,TGTGCCAGCAGCCAAGGTCTTATAGCCAAAAACATTCAGTACTTC
TRBV12-3/TRBV12-4,many,.,TRBJ2-6,CASGVANVLTF,TGTGCCAGCGGTGTCGCCAACGTCCTGACTTTC
TRBV4-1,many,.,TRBJ1-1,CASSQAGGVAEAFF,TGCGCCAGCAGCCAAGCCGGGGGCGTCGCTGAAGCTTTCTTT
TRBV3-1,.,.,TRBJ1-1,CTSSQDPVGWTEAFF,TGTACCAGCAGCCAAGATCCTGTGGGATGGACTGAAGCTTTCTTT
TRBV20-1,many,.,TRBJ2-3,CSARDGHTQYF,TGCAGTGCTAGAGATGGTCATACGCAGTATTTT
TRBV10-3,many,TRBD2,TRBJ2-7,CAISESAGNLGEQYF,TGTGCCATCAGTGAGTCAGCGGGAAACTTAGGTGAGCAGTACTTC
TRBV20-1,.,.,TRBJ2-3,CSARTGGQADTQYF,TGCAGTGCTAGAACCGGGGGGCAGGCAGATACGCAGTATTTT
TRBV10-3,many,TRBD2,TRBJ2-1,CAIARGALAGGPGSYNEQFF,TGTGCCATCGCGAGAGGGGCACTAGCGGGGGGGCCCGGCTCCTACAATGAGCAGTTCTTC
TRBV24-1,many,.,TRBJ1-1,CATSDRGNTEAFF,TGTGCCACCAGTGACAGGGGGAACACTGAAGCTTTCTTT
TRBV5-1,many,.,TRBJ2-2,CASSARREGELFF,TGCGCCAGCAGCGCCCGGAGAGAAGGGGAGCTGTTTTTT
TRBV5-1,many,TRBD2,TRBJ2-7,CASSLTSGTYEQYF,TGCGCCAGCAGCTTAACTAGCGGAACCTACGAGCAGTACTTC
TRBV9,many,TRBD2,TRBJ2-1,CASKPGGPSYNEQFF,TGTGCCAGCAAACCGGGGGGTCCTTCCTACAATGAGCAGTTCTTC
TRBV6-6,many,.,TRBJ1-1,CASTPRTPDTEAFF,TGTGCCAGCACCCCTCGGACGCCAGACACTGAAGCTTTCTTT
TRBV6-6,many,TRBD1,TRBJ2-5,CASSRWDRAGETQYF,TGTGCCAGCAGTCGCTGGGACAGGGCTGGGGAGACCCAGTACTTC
TRBV6-6,many,.,TRBJ2-4,CASSNSDGNIQYF,TGTGCCAGCAGTAACTCGGACGGTAACATTCAGTACTTC
TRBV5-6,many,TRBD1,TRBJ1-3,CASSFGQGSGNTIYF,TGTGCCAGCAGCTTCGGACAGGGATCTGGAAACACCATATATTTT
TRBV20-1,many,TRBD1,TRBJ2-1,CSAREGSGGRNEQFF,TGCAGTGCTAGAGAGGGGTCAGGGGGAAGGAATGAGCAGTTCTTC
TRBV20-1,few,.,TRBJ1-5,CSAGEGRLHQPQNF,TGCAGTGCCGGGGAAGGGAGGTTGCATCAGCCCCAGAATTTT
TRBV7-8,many,TRBD1,TRBJ2-2,CASSPGTGGKTGELFF,TGTGCCAGCAGCCCCGGGACAGGGGGCAAAACCGGGGAGCTGTTTTTT
TRBV12-3/TRBV12-4,many,.,TRBJ2-5,CASSSLQGPQETQYF,TGTGCCAGCAGTTCCCTACAGGGACCCCAAGAGACCCAGTACTTC
TRBV20-1,many,TRBD2,TRBJ2-7,CSARDSSGLAVEQYF,TGCAGTGCTAGAGATTCGTCAGGGCTAGCGGTCGAGCAGTACTTC
TRBV3-1,many,.,TRBJ2-5,CASSPGGRETQYF,TGTGCCAGCTCTCCTGGGGGCCGGGAGACCCAGTACTTC
TRBV13,many,.,TRBJ1-4,CASSPERGREKLFF,TGTGCCAGCAGCCCCGAAAGGGGTCGGGAAAAACTGTTTTTT
TRBV20-1,many,TRBD2,TRBJ2-5,CSARGGLAGAIQETQYF,TGCAGTGCTAGAGGGGGACTAGCGGGGGCCATACAAGAGACCCAGTACTTC
TRBV4-1,many,.,TRBJ2-6,CASTLVFPLSSGANVLTF,TGCGCCAGCACCTTGGTCTTTCCCTTAAGCTCTGGGGCCAACGTCCTGACTTTC
TRBV5-1,many,TRBD1,TRBJ2-7,CASSYRDRFHEQYF,TGCGCCAGCAGCTATCGGGACAGGTTCCACGAGCAGTACTTC
TRBV10-3,many,TRBD1,TRBJ1-6,CAIGMTGQGYSPLNF,TGTGCCATTGGCATGACGGGACAGGGGTACTCACCCCTCAACTTT
TRBV6-2/TRBV6-3,.,.,TRBJ2-7,CASSYWLRAEEYF,TGTGCCAGCAGTTATTGGCTTCGGGCGGAGGAGTACTTC
TRBV5-1,many,.,TRBJ1-1,CASSLVTDAEAFF,TGCGCCAGCAGCTTGGTAACGGACGCTGAAGCTTTCTTT
TRBV7-9,many,.,TRBJ1-1,CASSLGRLGAVNTEAFF,TGTGCCAGCAGCTTAGGGAGGCTTGGGGCCGTGAACACTGAAGCTTTCTTT
TRBV27,many,.,TRBJ2-1,CASSFRRQGGFNNEQFF,TGTGCCAGCAGTTTTAGAAGGCAGGGGGGATTTAACAATGAGCAGTTCTTC
TRBV7-9,many,.,TRBJ1-3,CASSLGGPGNTIYF,TGTGCCAGCAGCTTAGGGGGCCCTGGAAACACCATATATTTT
TRBV15,many,.,TRBJ2-7,CATRDRDADYYEQYF,TGTGCCACCAGGGACCGGGACGCAGACTACTACGAGCAGTACTTC
TRBV6-6,many,TRBD2,TRBJ2-3,CASGSAASGGAGDTQYF,TGTGCCAGCGGATCAGCCGCTAGCGGGGGGGCCGGAGATACGCAGTATTTT
TRBV7-7,many,.,TRBJ2-2,CASSLESSGELFF,TGTGCCAGCAGCTTGGAGAGCTCCGGGGAGCTGTTTTTT
TRBV7-9,many,TRBD1,TRBJ2-5,CASSPTLGQGVEETQYF,TGTGCCAGCAGCCCGACCCTGGGACAGGGGGTGGAGGAGACCCAGTACTTC
TRBV20-1,many,TRBD2,TRBJ2-1,CSAGVWTSGDNEQFF,TGCAGTGCTGGGGTGTGGACTAGCGGAGACAATGAGCAGTTCTTC
TRBV9,many,.,TRBJ2-1,CASSVGQNSYNEQFF,TGTGCCAGCAGCGTAGGACAGAACTCCTACAATGAGCAGTTCTTC
TRBV18,many,.,TRBJ2-7,CASSPGEPHYEQYF,TGTGCCAGCTCACCGGGAGAACCACATTACGAGCAGTACTTC